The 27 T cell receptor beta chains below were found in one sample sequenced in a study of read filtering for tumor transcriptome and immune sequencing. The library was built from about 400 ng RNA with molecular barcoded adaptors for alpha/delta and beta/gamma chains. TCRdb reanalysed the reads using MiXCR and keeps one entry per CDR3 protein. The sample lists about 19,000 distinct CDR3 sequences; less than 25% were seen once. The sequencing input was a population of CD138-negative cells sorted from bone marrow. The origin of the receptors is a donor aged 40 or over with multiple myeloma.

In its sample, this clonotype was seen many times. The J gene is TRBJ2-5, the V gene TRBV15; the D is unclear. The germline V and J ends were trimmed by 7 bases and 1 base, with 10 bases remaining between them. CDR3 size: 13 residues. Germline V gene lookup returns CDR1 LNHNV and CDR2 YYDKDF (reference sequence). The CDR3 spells CATTSPGQETQYF. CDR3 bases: TGTGCCACCACCAGCCCCGGCCAAGAGACCCAGTACTTC.

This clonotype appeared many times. In DNA form, the CDR3 reads TGTGCCAGCAGTCTAGCCAGCGGGATATACAATGAGCAGTTCTTC. It yields the protein CASSLASGIYNEQFF. The chain links TRBV6-4 to TRBJ2-1; 7 bases line up with TRBD2. V lost 5 bases to trimming and J lost 4 bases; unmatched junction nucleotides: 8. The CDR3 totals 15 residues. The germline gives CDR1 MRHNA, CDR2 SNTAGT.

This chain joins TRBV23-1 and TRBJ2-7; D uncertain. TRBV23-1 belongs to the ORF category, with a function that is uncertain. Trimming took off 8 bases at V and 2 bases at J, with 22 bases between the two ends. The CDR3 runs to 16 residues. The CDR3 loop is CASGQSPAVEPYEQYF. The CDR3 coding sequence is TGCGCCAGCGGCCAATCTCCGGCAGTAGAACCCTACGAGCAGTACTTC.

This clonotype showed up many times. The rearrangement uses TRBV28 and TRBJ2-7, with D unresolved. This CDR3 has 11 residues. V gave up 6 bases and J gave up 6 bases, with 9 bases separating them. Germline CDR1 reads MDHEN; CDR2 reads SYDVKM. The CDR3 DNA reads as TGTGCCAGCAGCCCCCTGGGCGAGCAGTACTTC. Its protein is CASSPLGEQYF.

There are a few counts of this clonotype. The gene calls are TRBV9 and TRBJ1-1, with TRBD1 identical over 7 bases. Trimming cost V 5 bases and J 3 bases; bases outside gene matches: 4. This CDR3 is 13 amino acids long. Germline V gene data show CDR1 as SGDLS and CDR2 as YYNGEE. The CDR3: CASSQGDYTEAFF. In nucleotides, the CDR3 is TGTGCCAGCAGTCAGGGGGATTACACTGAAGCTTTCTTT.

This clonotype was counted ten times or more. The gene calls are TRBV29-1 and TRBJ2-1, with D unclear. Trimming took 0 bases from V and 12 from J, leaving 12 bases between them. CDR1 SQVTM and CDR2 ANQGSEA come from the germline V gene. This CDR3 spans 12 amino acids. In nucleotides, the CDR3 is TGCAGCGTTGAAGATCTGGCAGGCGGGCAGTTCTTC. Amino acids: CSVEDLAGGQFF.

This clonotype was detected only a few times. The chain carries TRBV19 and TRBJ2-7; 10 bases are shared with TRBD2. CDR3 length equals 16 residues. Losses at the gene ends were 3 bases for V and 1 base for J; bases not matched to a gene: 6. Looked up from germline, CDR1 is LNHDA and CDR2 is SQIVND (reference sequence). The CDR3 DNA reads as TGTGCCAGTAGTATCCCGCGGACTAGCGGTTCCTACGAGCAGTACTTC. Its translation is CASSIPRTSGSYEQYF.

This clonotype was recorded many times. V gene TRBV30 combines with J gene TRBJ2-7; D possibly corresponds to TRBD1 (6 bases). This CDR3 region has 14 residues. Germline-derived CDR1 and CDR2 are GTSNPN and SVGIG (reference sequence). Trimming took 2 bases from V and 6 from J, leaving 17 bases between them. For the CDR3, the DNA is TGTGCCTGGAGTAGGGACACCTCAGTCGGCGAGCAGTACTTC. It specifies CAWSRDTSVGEQYF.

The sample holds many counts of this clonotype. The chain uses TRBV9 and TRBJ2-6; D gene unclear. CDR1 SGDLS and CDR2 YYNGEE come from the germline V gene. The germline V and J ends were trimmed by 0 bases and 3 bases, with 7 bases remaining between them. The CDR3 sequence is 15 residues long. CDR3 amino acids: CASSVGSLGANVLTF. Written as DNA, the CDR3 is TGTGCCAGCAGCGTAGGCAGCCTTGGGGCCAACGTCCTGACTTTC.

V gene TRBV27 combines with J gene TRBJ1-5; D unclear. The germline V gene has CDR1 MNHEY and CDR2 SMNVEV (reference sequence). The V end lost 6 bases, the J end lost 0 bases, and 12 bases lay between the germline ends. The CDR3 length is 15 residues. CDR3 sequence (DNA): TGTGCCAGCAGCTTCGCGGGCCTTAGCAATCAGCCCCAGCATTTT. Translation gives CASSFAGLSNQPQHF.

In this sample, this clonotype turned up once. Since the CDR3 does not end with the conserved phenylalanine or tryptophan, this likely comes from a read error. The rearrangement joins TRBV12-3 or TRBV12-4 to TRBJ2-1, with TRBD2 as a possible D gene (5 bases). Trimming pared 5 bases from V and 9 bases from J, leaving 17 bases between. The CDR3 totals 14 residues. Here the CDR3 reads CASSPRTGPSEQFL. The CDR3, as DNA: TGTGCCAGCAGTCCCCGGACTGGGCCCAGTGAGCAGTTCCTC.

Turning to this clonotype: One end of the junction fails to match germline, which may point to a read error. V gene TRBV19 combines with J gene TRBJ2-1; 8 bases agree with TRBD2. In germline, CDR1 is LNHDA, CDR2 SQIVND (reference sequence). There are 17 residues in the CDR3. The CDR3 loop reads CASTQGISGSAYDEQFF. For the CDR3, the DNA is TGTGCCAGTACTCAGGGTATCAGCGGGAGCGCCTACGATGAGCAGTTCTTC.

Here the CDR3 DNA reads TGCGCCAGCAGCCAAGTCGATCTGGGACTAGCGACGTACAATGAGCAGTTCTTC. Residues: CASSQVDLGLATYNEQFF. The V call is TRBV4-1, the J call TRBJ2-1; 10 bases map to TRBD2. Germline loops: CDR1 MGHRA, CDR2 YSYEKL. The CDR3 consists of 18 residues. Trimming at V came to 1 base and at J to 4 bases, leaving 10 bases not matched to a gene.

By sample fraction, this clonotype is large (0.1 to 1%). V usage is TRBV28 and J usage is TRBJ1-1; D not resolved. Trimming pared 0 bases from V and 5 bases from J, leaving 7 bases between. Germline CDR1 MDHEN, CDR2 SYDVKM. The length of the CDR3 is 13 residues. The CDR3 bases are TGTGCCAGCAGTTTATGGCGTGGGACTGAAGCTTTCTTT. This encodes CASSLWRGTEAFF.

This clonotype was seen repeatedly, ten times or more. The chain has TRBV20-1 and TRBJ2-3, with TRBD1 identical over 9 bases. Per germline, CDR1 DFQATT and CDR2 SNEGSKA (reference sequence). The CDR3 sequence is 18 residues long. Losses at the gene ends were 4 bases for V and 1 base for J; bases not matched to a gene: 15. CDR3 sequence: CSATQMTPGQGGTDTQYF. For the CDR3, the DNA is TGCAGTGCTACTCAAATGACCCCGGGACAGGGAGGCACAGATACGCAGTATTTT.

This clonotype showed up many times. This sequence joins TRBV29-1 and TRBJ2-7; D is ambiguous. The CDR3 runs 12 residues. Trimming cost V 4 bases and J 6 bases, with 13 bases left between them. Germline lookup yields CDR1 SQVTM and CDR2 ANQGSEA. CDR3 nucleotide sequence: TGCAGCGTTGCGGGTGCTCAGATCGAGCAGTACTTC. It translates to CSVAGAQIEQYF.

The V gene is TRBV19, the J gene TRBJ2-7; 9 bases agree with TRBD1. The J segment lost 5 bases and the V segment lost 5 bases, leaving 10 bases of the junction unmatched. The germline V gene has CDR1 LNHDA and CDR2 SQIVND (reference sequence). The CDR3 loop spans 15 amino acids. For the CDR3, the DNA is TGTGCCAGTAGTGCACCGGGACAGGGTTTAAACGAGCAGTACTTC. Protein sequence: CASSAPGQGLNEQYF.

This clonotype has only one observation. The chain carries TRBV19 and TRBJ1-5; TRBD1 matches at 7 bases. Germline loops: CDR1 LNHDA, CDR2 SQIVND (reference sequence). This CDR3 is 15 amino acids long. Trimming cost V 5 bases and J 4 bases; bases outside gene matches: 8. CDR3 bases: TGTGCCAGTAGTGTCTCGACAGGGTTTAATCAGCCCCAGCATTTT. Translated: CASSVSTGFNQPQHF.

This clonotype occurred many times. The CDR3 is CASGGEAGELFF. In DNA form, the CDR3 reads TGTGCCAGCGGTGGAGAGGCCGGGGAGCTGTTTTTT. The chain employs TRBV28 and TRBJ2-2; D remains unclear. This CDR3 spans 12 amino acids. The germline V gene has CDR1 MDHEN and CDR2 SYDVKM. Trimming removed 8 bases from V and 6 bases from J, with 10 bases in between. The full variable domain, completed using reference TRBV28 and TRBJ2-2, is DVKVTQSSRYLVKRTGEKVFLECVQDMDHENMFWYRQDPGLGLRLIYFSYDVKMKEKGDIPEGYSVSREKKERFSLILESASTNQTSMYLCASGGEAGELFFGEGSRLTVL.

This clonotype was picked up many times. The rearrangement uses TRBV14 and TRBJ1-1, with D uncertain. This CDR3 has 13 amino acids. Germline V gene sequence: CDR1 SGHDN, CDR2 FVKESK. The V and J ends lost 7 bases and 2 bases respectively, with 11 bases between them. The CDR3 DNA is TGTGCCAGCACGGCAGGCCTTAACACTGAAGCTTTCTTT. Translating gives CASTAGLNTEAFF. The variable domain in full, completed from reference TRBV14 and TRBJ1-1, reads EAGVTQFPSHSVIEKGQTVTLRCDPISGHDNLYWYRRVMGKEIKFLLHFVKESKQDESGMPNNRFLAERTGGTYSTLKVQPAELEDSGVYFCASTAGLNTEAFFGQGTRLTVV.

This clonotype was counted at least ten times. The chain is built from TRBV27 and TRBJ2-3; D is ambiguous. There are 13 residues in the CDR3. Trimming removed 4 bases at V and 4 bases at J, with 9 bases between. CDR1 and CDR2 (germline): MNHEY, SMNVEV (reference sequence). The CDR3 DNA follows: TGTGCCAGCAGTTCCTTAGTGGCAGATACGCAGTATTTT. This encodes CASSSLVADTQYF.

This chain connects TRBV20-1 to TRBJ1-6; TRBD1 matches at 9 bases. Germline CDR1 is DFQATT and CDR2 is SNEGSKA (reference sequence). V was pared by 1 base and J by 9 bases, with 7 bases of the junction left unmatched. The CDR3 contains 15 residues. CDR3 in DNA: TGCAGTGCTAGAGGAACGGGACAGGGACTTTCACCCCTCCACTTT. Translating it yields CSARGTGQGLSPLHF.

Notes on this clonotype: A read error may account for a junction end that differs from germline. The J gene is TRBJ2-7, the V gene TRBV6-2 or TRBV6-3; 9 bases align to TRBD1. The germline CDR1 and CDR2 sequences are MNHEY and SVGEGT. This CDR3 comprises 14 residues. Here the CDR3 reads CASTFRDRVYEQSF. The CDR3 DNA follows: TGTGCCAGCACGTTCCGGGACAGGGTTTACGAGCAGTCCTTC.

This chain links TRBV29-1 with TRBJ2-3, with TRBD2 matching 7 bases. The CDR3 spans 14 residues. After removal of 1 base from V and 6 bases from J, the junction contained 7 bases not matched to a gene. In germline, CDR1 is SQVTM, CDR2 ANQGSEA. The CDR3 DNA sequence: TGCAGCGTTGAAGCCGGGACTACGGTGGATACGCAGTATTTT. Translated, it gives CSVEAGTTVDTQYF.

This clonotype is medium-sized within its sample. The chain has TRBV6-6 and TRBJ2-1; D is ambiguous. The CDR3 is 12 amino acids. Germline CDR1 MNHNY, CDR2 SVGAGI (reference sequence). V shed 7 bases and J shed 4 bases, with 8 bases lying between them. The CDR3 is CASKDQYNEQFF. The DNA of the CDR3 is TGTGCCAGCAAGGACCAGTACAATGAGCAGTTCTTC.

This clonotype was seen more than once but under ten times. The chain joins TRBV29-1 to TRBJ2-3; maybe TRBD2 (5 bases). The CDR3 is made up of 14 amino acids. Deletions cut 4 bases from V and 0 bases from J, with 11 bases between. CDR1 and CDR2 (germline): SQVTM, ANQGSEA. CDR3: CSVGFSVSTDTQYF. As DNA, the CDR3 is TGCAGCGTTGGGTTTAGCGTTAGCACAGATACGCAGTATTTT.

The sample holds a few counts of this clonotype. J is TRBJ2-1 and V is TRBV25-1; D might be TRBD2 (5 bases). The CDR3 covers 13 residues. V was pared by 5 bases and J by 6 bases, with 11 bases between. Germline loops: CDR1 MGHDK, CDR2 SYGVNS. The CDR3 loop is CASSTKAGNEQFF. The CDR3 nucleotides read TGTGCCAGCAGTACTAAGGCGGGCAATGAGCAGTTCTTC.